The TCR beta chain under discussion was sequenced for a study of blood T cell repertoires in COVID-19 (dated by TCRdb to the early 2020s). Notes on the research overall: Collaborator samples came from the United States, Italy and Spain and covered acute and convalescent phases of COVID-19. Where available, HLA class I and class II types were obtained from metadata supplied by the sample provider rather than from assay-based typing. The repertoires were made available in a free public database intended to serve as a resource for research on the immune response to SARS-CoV-2. Samples came from the ongoing ImmuneRACE study (first 160 participants) plus 1,254 subjects from 6 global collaborators. Sample metadata almost always included a de-identified subject ID, COVID-19 status, age in years and sex. The prospective study material was composed of cDNA or gDNA derived from T cells, B-cell-depleted T cells, or PBMCs. Deeply sampled blood TCRbeta repertoires from subjects exposed to, actively infected with, or recovered from COVID-19 were included in the dataset.

As for this clone: Its antigen has not been determined. No quality values exist for individual bases; no much larger clone is one base distant.

The CDR3 covers 14 residues, taking in both the cysteine and the phenylalanine. Only the CDR3 part of the read is kept: 42 bases, read in frame from the first base. Trimmed from V: 1 base; trimmed from J: 3 bases; junction bases lacking a gene match: 2. The germline V gene (reference sequence) supplies CDR1 LGHDT and CDR2 YNNKEL. TCRbeta CDR3 regions were amplified from genomic DNA by means of the immunoSEQ Assay, a bias-controlled multiplex PCR. As for how the authors treated the data: Nucleated cell counts per sample were estimated from amplification of reference gene primers within the assay. To quantify the absolute abundance of each unique TCRbeta CDR3 rearrangement, sequence reads were collapsed and filtered. For each sample, productive Simpson clonality was calculated as the square root of Simpson's diversity index over productive rearrangements. In its TCRdb copy, this immuneACCESS table keeps in-frame sequences only and misses some clones. Where compared with another copy, unresolved V genes explain less than half of these, and the others have no known cause. That table gives V, J and clone size, and the DNA gave D and trimming. This sample has 150,000 to 200,000 clones in its table, and about 80% of those were observed once. The ten biggest clones cover about 8.4% of the sample.

Each collaborating institution followed its own protocols to collect whole blood in K2EDTA tubes. For TCRbeta analysis, collaborator samples were shipped as frozen whole blood, as isolated PBMCs, or as DNA extracted from either sample type. Results and caveats for the whole study, not just this receptor: The quantity of clinical and demographic metadata differed by source and by participant and was supplied without curation.

The sequence was obtained from a woman in her seventies with acute or convalescent COVID-19. What was sequenced was peripheral blood. This chain joins TRBV3-1 (or the pseudogene TRBV3-2) to TRBJ1-2; 7 central nucleotides agree with TRBD1. In nucleotides, the sequence is TGTGCCAGCAGCCAAGGCGGGACAGACTATGGCTACACCTTC. It is translated as CASSQGGTDYGYTF.